The entry that follows covers one T cell receptor (beta chain) sequence. Its cognate antigen is unknown. The data were produced by immunoSEQ multiplex PCR, yet TCRdb's version contains in-frame clones alone and is incomplete. This repertoire shows around 69,000 clones, nearly 96% found once; its top ten account for roughly 4.7%. These data belong to a study of cytomegalovirus exposure and HLA in healthy donors. Overall study results and limits: Three CMV-associated chains were confirmed in vitro to be specific for CMV antigens. The study recorded 160 or so TCR beta chains that were cytomegalovirus-associated.

Germline V gene data show CDR1 as SGDLS and CDR2 as YYNGEE. The CDR3 covers 13 residues. V shed 4 bases and J 9 bases; nucleotides not matched to a gene: 8. The genes are TRBV9 and TRBJ1-1, with TRBD1 matching over 8 bases. The sample consisted of PBMCs. This TCR was sampled from a woman aged 18 to 35 in good health and CMV-seropositive. This chain's CDR3 is CASSIRQGSQAFF. CDR3 bases: TGTGCCAGCAGCATCAGACAGGGGTCTCAAGCTTTCTTT. The full variable domain, completed using reference TRBV9 and TRBJ1-1, is DSGVTQTPKHLITATGQRVTLRCSPRSGDLSVYWYQQSLDQGLQFLIQYYNGEERAKGNILERFSAQQFPDLHSELNLSSLELGDSALYFCASSIRQGSQAFFGQGTRLTVV.